This TCR beta chain comes out of a study of shared clonotypes between healthy human individuals. This CDR3 comprises 15 residues. Germline loops: CDR1 GTSNPN, CDR2 SVGIG (reference sequence). The V gene lost 2 bases and the J gene lost 0 bases, with 12 bases spanning the gap. Healthy HIV-negative adults with no recent acute infections or vaccinations were recruited as donors. Donors comprised only Caucasian adults living in Nashville, Tennessee. The material for each subset, its genomic DNA, was split evenly across several immunoSEQ plates. Methods used by the authors: Junction-only immunoSEQ sequences carried no quality scores, so filtering differed. The table came from immunoSEQ multiplex PCR; TCRdb's copy has only in-frame clones and leaves some out. V, J and clone size are taken as reported in that table, and D and trimming were inferred from the DNA itself. The repertoire holds under 600,000 clones, with roughly 85% as singletons.

The TCR sequence derives from a woman aged 40-49 years in good health. Some clones in this sample may be carry-over from other donors' samples. Specimen: PBMCs. The chain links TRBV30 to TRBJ2-3, with TRBD2 as a possible D gene (6 bases). CDR3 DNA sequence: TGTGCCTGGAGTAAGTCCAGCGGGAGCACAGATACGCAGTATTTT. It translates to CAWSKSSGSTDTQYF.